These 12 T cell receptor beta chains were all obtained from the same sample, sequenced in a study of naive and memory T cell subsets. Ligated cDNA underwent four rounds of PCR with nested alpha and beta constant region primers and SP2. MiXCR, applied by TCRdb to the UMI-ligation and nested PCR reads, yields one record per CDR3 protein. In the table there are about 37,000 distinct CDR3 sequences, about 11% of which are singletons. Treatment here: skin biopsy from PPD injection site in Mantoux-positive individual. The library had UMIs added by 3' ligation of an oligonucleotide to TCR cDNA. The sample was skin, taken from a tuberculin skin test site. Source of these receptors: an adult in good health.

This clonotype came up many times. The J gene is TRBJ2-7, the V gene TRBV4-2, with TRBD2 matching 9 bases. CDR3 length: 15 amino acids. Trimming at V came to 2 bases and at J to 2 bases, leaving 4 bases not matched to a gene. Germline V gives CDR1 LGHNA, CDR2 YNFKEQ. This CDR3 is CASSQPSGVAYEQYF. CDR3 bases: TGTGCCAGCAGCCAACCTAGCGGGGTGGCCTACGAGCAGTACTTC.

The chain joins TRBV14 to TRBJ2-3; 8 nucleotides align to TRBD1. The CDR3 length is 15 residues. The ends lost 2 bases at V and 2 bases at J; junction bases unmatched: 3. The germline V gene has CDR1 SGHDN and CDR2 FVKESK. The CDR3 sequence is CASSQYRGDTDTQYF. As DNA, the CDR3 is TGTGCCAGCAGCCAATACAGGGGGGACACAGATACGCAGTATTTT.

The table lists this clonotype with a few counts. The J gene is TRBJ1-1, the V gene TRBV7-9; TRBD1 is a possible D gene (5 bases). The CDR3 sequence is 13 residues long. Germline lookup yields CDR1 SEHNR and CDR2 FQNEAQ (reference sequence). The ends were cut back, 0 bases at V and 5 bases at J, with 7 bases in the middle. CDR3 amino acids: CASSLAGATEAFF. CDR3 DNA: TGTGCCAGCAGCTTAGCAGGGGCGACTGAAGCTTTCTTT.

The chain has TRBV19 and TRBJ2-2, with TRBD2 matching over 10 bases. V shed 10 bases and J 0 bases; nucleotides not matched to a gene: 14. The CDR3 consists of 18 residues. CDR1 and CDR2 from the germline V gene are LNHDA and SQIVND (reference sequence). DNA of the CDR3: TGTGCCACTAAGGGTCTTCCGGGACTAGCGTCGAACACCGGGGAGCTGTTTTTT. This translates into CATKGLPGLASNTGELFF.

This clonotype turned up a few times. The V gene is TRBV27, the J gene TRBJ1-4; no clear D gene. CDR3 length: 12 amino acids. Trimming left V 3 bases short and J 7 bases short, with 6 bases between. Germline-derived CDR1 and CDR2 are MNHEY and SMNVEV (reference sequence). CDR3 sequence reads: CASSFRGEKLFF. The CDR3 nucleotides read TGTGCCAGCAGTTTTAGAGGTGAAAAACTGTTTTTT.

This clonotype was detected ten times or more. The V call is TRBV6-6, the J call TRBJ1-4, with TRBD1 as a possible D gene (5 bases). The CDR3 is made up of 14 amino acids. Trimming left V 6 bases short and J 4 bases short, with 12 bases between. Germline V gives CDR1 MNHNY, CDR2 SVGAGI (reference sequence). CDR3 DNA sequence: TGTGCCAGCAGAGCGGGACGGAGTAATGAAAAACTGTTTTTT. Its protein is CASRAGRSNEKLFF.

As DNA, the CDR3 is TGCAGTGCGAGCCGACAGGGTACAGGCTACACCTTC. Translation gives CSASRQGTGYTF. This chain connects TRBV20-1 to TRBJ1-2; TRBD1 matches at 7 bases. This CDR3 is built from 12 residues. Trimming cost V 6 bases and J 8 bases; bases outside gene matches: 9. Germline CDR1 and CDR2: DFQATT and SNEGSKA (reference sequence).

V usage is TRBV4-2 and J usage is TRBJ2-3, with 7 nucleotides matching TRBD2. Germline V gives CDR1 LGHNA, CDR2 YNFKEQ. The CDR3 runs 17 residues. V shed 1 base, J shed 0 bases, and the junction held 7 bases outside the gene matches. CDR3 sequence (DNA): TGTGCCAGCAGCCAAGTGGGACTATCCTCTAGCACAGATACGCAGTATTTT. As protein: CASSQVGLSSSTDTQYF.

CDR3: CASSSTRSYEQYF. CDR3 DNA: TGTGCCAGCAGCTCAACTAGATCCTACGAGCAGTACTTC. The rearrangement links TRBV6-5 to TRBJ2-7; possibly TRBD2 for D (5 bases). Trimming took off 6 bases at V and 1 base at J, with 10 bases between the two ends. Germline V lookup: CDR1 MNHEY, CDR2 SVGAGI. The CDR3 has 13 amino acids.

This clonotype was found many times. This chain connects TRBV20-1 to TRBJ1-1; D call uncertain. Germline lookup yields CDR1 DFQATT and CDR2 SNEGSKA (reference sequence). Between the trimmed V and J ends, which lost 4 bases and 4 bases, there was a span of 13 bases. The CDR3 contains 13 residues. CDR3: CSATSIHGTEAFF. CDR3 DNA sequence: TGCAGTGCTACCTCTATCCACGGCACTGAAGCTTTCTTT.

The gene calls are TRBV20-1 and TRBJ1-1, with 8 nucleotides matching TRBD1. The CDR3 is 16 amino acids. Germline V gene data show CDR1 as DFQATT and CDR2 as SNEGSKA (reference sequence). Losses at the gene ends were 0 bases for V and 3 bases for J; bases not matched to a gene: 9. The CDR3 sequence is CSARDLGQALYTEAFF. The CDR3 DNA follows: TGCAGTGCTAGAGATCTGGGACAGGCCCTTTACACTGAAGCTTTCTTT.

This clonotype was seen more than once but under ten times. The rearrangement links TRBV7-8 to TRBJ2-1; D is uncertain. The germline CDR1 and CDR2 sequences are SGHVS and FQNEAQ. Trimming took off 8 bases at V and 7 bases at J, with 12 bases between the two ends. The CDR3 length is 12 residues. The CDR3 spells CASYRAWNEQFF. CDR3 DNA: TGTGCCAGCTATCGAGCCTGGAATGAGCAGTTCTTC.